These T cell receptor beta chains were read from a single sample in a study of patients and donors after allogeneic stem cell transplantation. TCRdb processed the RT-PCR reads anew with MiXCR; each CDR3 protein has one entry. The profile shows 150,000 to 250,000 distinct CDR3 sequences, approximately 41% of them singletons. Sequenced: blood, either unsorted or a sorted T cell fraction (not recorded which). The receptors here all came from a human donor who was either an allogeneic HSCT recipient or a stem cell or donor lymphocyte infusion donor (not recorded which). It is not recorded whose cells these are; they may come from a transplant donor. Both conserved end residues are part of each CDR3. The D gene is left open where the match is weak.

D gene | V gene | CDR3 length | CDR3 protein
. | TRBV15 | 14 | CATSRELGEDEQFF
TRBD1 | TRBV27 | 14 | CASSSGTGIYEQYF
. | TRBV20-1 | 13 | CSASDSHHYEQYF
TRBD1 | TRBV5-6 | 15 | CASSLLQGANQPQHF
. | TRBV29-1 | 16 | CSVDRVASSSGNTIYF
. | TRBV12-3/TRBV12-4 | 14 | CASSADGSSYEQYF
. | TRBV15 | 16 | CATSRDFGTASDTQYF
TRBD2 | TRBV12-3/TRBV12-4 | 15 | CASSLGTSEHNEQFF
TRBD1 | TRBV6-5 | 17 | CASSYSGTGGPQTEAFF
. | TRBV12-3/TRBV12-4 | 15 | CASSSGILSSYEQYF
. | TRBV20-1 | 13 | CSASPPGEITYTF
. | TRBV18 | 14 | CASSPDRSSYEQYF
. | TRBV7-9 | 12 | CASSLESYGYTF
TRBD1 | TRBV5-1 | 15 | CASRQATGEVYGYTF
. | TRBV2 | 11 | CASRGGPEAFF
TRBD2 | TRBV4-2 | 18 | CASSQEGGLALAKNIQYF
. | TRBV20-1 | 14 | CSARSRHPVSAQHF
. | TRBV6-5 | 20 | CASSNAAGTFPSSYNSPLHF